The 23 T cell receptor beta chains below come from one sample, sequenced in a study of blood T cells in healthy people across ages. The use of a sample-barcoded 5' primer and a J-beta primer mix characterized a second PCR of roughly 6 to 12 cycles. MiXCR, run by TCRdb on the 5' RACE reads, gives a single entry per CDR3 protein. The sample lists 1.5 million to 2 million distinct CDR3 sequences, 28% occurring once. The specimen was blood. Every receptor here comes from a woman in her twenties or thirties in good health.

This clonotype was seen many times. The gene calls are TRBV7-9 and TRBJ2-5; TRBD2 is a possible D gene (5 bases). V was clipped by 3 bases and J by 5 bases, with 16 bases between them. There are 15 residues in the CDR3. CDR1 SEHNR and CDR2 FQNEAQ come from the germline V gene (reference sequence). The CDR3 is CASSFGSLVAETQYF. As DNA, the CDR3 is TGTGCCAGCAGCTTTGGATCTCTAGTAGCGGAGACCCAGTACTTC.

J is TRBJ1-5 and V is TRBV6-5; D might be TRBD1 (5 bases). Germline V lookup: CDR1 MNHEY, CDR2 SVGAGI. The germline V and J ends were trimmed by 5 bases and 4 bases, with 15 bases remaining between them. The CDR3 length is 15 residues. The CDR3 DNA sequence: TGTGCCAGCAGTACGGGACGGTCCTTGAATCAGCCCCAGCATTTT. Translating it yields CASSTGRSLNQPQHF.

This clonotype occurred a few times. In DNA form, the CDR3 reads TGCGCCAGCAGCCAAGATCGCGTAACAGGGGTTTTTCAGTACTTC. This codes for CASSQDRVTGVFQYF. The gene calls are TRBV4-3 and TRBJ2-7; 7 nucleotides agree with TRBD1. CDR3 length: 15 amino acids. Per germline, CDR1 LGHNA and CDR2 YSLEER. The V segment lost 0 bases and the J segment 10 bases; nucleotides outside the gene matches: 12.

This clonotype was recorded at least ten times. The V and J genes are TRBV6-2 or TRBV6-3 and TRBJ2-7; D call uncertain. Germline V CDR1 and CDR2: MNHEY, SVGEGT. There are 14 residues in the CDR3. V shed 7 bases and J shed 1 base, with 14 bases lying between them. The CDR3 DNA reads as TGTGCCAGCACCCTTTGGAGCGTTTCCTACGAGCAGTACTTC. Translated, it gives CASTLWSVSYEQYF.

This clonotype was counted at least ten times. This chain connects TRBV5-1 to TRBJ2-3; D is perhaps TRBD2 (5 bases). The CDR3 has 15 residues. Per germline, CDR1 SGHRS and CDR2 YFSETQ. V was clipped by 4 bases and J by 0 bases, with 12 bases between them. CDR3: CASSPSGSSTDTQYF. In DNA, the CDR3 is TGCGCCAGCAGCCCCAGCGGATCTAGCACAGATACGCAGTATTTT.

This clonotype was seen a handful of times. The chain couples TRBV7-9 to TRBJ1-2, with a possible D match to TRBD1 (5 bases). The ends were cut back, 0 bases at V and 0 bases at J, with 14 bases in the middle. Germline CDR1 SEHNR, CDR2 FQNEAQ (reference sequence). The length of the CDR3 is 17 residues. The chain's CDR3 is CASSLADGGRPNYGYTF. Here the CDR3 DNA reads TGTGCCAGCAGCTTAGCGGATGGGGGGAGACCTAACTATGGCTACACCTTC.

DNA for the CDR3: TGTGCCAGCAGTTTTAGCAGGGTCAACTACGAGCAGTACTTC. This gives the protein CASSFSRVNYEQYF. The chain uses TRBV12-3 or TRBV12-4 and TRBJ2-7, with a tentative D call TRBD1 (5 bases). The CDR3 runs to 14 residues. Trimming left V 3 bases short and J 3 bases short, with 12 bases between.

This rearrangement joins TRBV7-9 to TRBJ2-5; 8 positions agree with TRBD1. In germline, CDR1 is SEHNR, CDR2 FQNEAQ (reference sequence). The CDR3 runs to 15 residues. V lost 4 bases, J lost 4 bases, and 8 bases stayed unmatched. The CDR3 DNA reads as TGTGCCAGCAGCTCTTATATAGACAGGGGAGAGACCCAGTACTTC. This translates into CASSSYIDRGETQYF.

This clonotype was detected many times. The V call is TRBV6-5, the J call TRBJ2-1, with a possible D match to TRBD1 (6 bases). V lost 1 base, J lost 7 bases, and 8 bases lay in between. Germline CDR1 MNHEY, CDR2 SVGAGI. CDR3 size: 13 residues. The CDR3 here is CASSYLQGNEQFF. DNA of the CDR3: TGTGCCAGCAGTTACTTACAGGGAAATGAGCAGTTCTTC.

This clonotype was counted a single time. The chain uses TRBV29-1 and TRBJ2-3; unclear D gene. Germline-derived CDR1 and CDR2 are SQVTM and ANQGSEA. V was trimmed by 1 base and J by 1 base, leaving 9 bases between them. The length of the CDR3 is 14 residues. In DNA, the CDR3 is TGCAGCGTTGAAGCTTCGCCGGGCACAGATACGCAGTATTTT. It specifies CSVEASPGTDTQYF.

This clonotype was recorded only once. The genes are TRBV5-5 and TRBJ2-3; D is unclear. Trimming cost V 4 bases and J 6 bases, with 15 bases left between them. The CDR3 consists of 14 residues. Germline-derived CDR1 and CDR2 are SGHKS and YYEKEE (reference sequence). The CDR3 protein is CASSQTTTQDTQYF. The CDR3 region has the DNA TGTGCCAGCAGCCAAACAACAACACAGGATACGCAGTATTTT.

This clonotype was counted between two and nine times. The rearrangement uses TRBV3-1 and TRBJ2-4; D is unclear. V lost 5 bases and J lost 10, with 12 bases in between. Looked up from germline, CDR1 is LGHDT and CDR2 is YNNKEL (reference sequence). CDR3 size: 12 residues. CDR3 amino acids: CASSNHIPIQYF. CDR3 nucleotides: TGTGCCAGCAGCAACCATATACCGATTCAGTACTTC.

This clonotype appeared a single time. V gene TRBV28 combines with J gene TRBJ1-4, with 8 nucleotides matching TRBD1. Germline V gene data show CDR1 as MDHEN and CDR2 as SYDVKM. The CDR3 consists of 15 residues. The junction had 9 bases not matched to a gene; V was cut back by 6 bases and J by 6 bases. The CDR3 nucleotides read TGTGCCAGCAGCGAAGCAGGGGGCGCGTATGAAAAACTGTTTTTT. Protein product: CASSEAGGAYEKLFF. The whole variable domain, filled in from reference TRBV28 and TRBJ1-4, reads DVKVTQSSRYLVKRTGEKVFLECVQDMDHENMFWYRQDPGLGLRLIYFSYDVKMKEKGDIPEGYSVSREKKERFSLILESASTNQTSMYLCASSEAGGAYEKLFFGSGTQLSVL.

This clonotype has more than one count but fewer than ten. This rearrangement joins TRBV21-1 to TRBJ1-2. TRBV21-1 has pseudogene status. This CDR3 spans 18 amino acids. Written as DNA, the CDR3 is TGTGCCAGCAACCCAAGCAAAATCAAGGTTCAGGCTTGTGGTGGCTACACCTTC. This gives the protein CASNPSKIKVQACGGYTF.

The CDR3 region is CSAIGGRGFTF. CDR3 DNA sequence: TGCAGTGCTATTGGCGGCAGAGGGTTCACCTTC. The chain uses TRBV20-1 and TRBJ1-2; D is undetermined. V lost 4 bases and J lost 13, with 16 bases in between. The germline CDR1 and CDR2 sequences are DFQATT and SNEGSKA (reference sequence). CDR3 length: 11 amino acids.

The V and J genes are TRBV24-1 and TRBJ2-4; tentatively, D is TRBD1 (5 bases). V was pared by 2 bases and J by 13 bases, with 17 bases between. The CDR3 runs 14 residues. Germline lookup yields CDR1 KGHDR and CDR2 SFDVKD. The CDR3 is CATSDSRTDNEQYF. The CDR3 DNA is TGTGCCACCAGTGATTCACGGACGGACAATGAGCAGTACTTC.

As to this clonotype: One end of the junction is discordant with germline, which a read error may explain. This chain links TRBV5-1 with TRBJ1-1; D might be TRBD1 (5 bases). The CDR3 is 13 residues long. Germline V CDR1 and CDR2: SGHRS, YFSETQ. The CDR3 reads CASNLGQNTEAFF. Here the CDR3 DNA reads TGCGCCAGCAACTTGGGGCAGAACACTGAAGCTTTCTTT.

This clonotype was counted between two and nine times. This chain uses TRBV20-1 with TRBJ2-5; D possibly matches TRBD1 or TRBD2 (6 bases each). Per the germline V gene, CDR1 is DFQATT and CDR2 is SNEGSKA (reference sequence). The ends were cut back, 6 bases at V and 4 bases at J, with 18 bases in the middle. CDR3 length: 14 residues. Here the CDR3 reads CSALRGASIETQYF. The CDR3 DNA reads as TGCAGTGCCCTAAGGGGGGCGTCCATAGAGACCCAGTACTTC.

A note on this clonotype: Its ends do not fully match the called genes, so a read error is possible. CDR3 sequence: CASSVERGEQHF. CDR3 DNA sequence: TGTGCCAGCAGCGTAGAAAGGGGCGAGCAGCACTTC. The chain carries TRBV9 and TRBJ2-5; possible D gene TRBD1, 5 bases. In germline, CDR1 is SGDLS, CDR2 YYNGEE. CDR3 length: 12 amino acids.

The gene calls are TRBV7-9 and TRBJ2-5; 10 bases are shared with TRBD1. The germline V gene encodes CDR1 SEHNR and CDR2 FQNEAQ (reference sequence). The CDR3 covers 15 residues. V was clipped by 3 bases and J by 4 bases; unmatched bases: 5. CDR3: CASSLQGQGRETQYF. The CDR3 bases are TGTGCCAGCAGCTTGCAGGGACAGGGGAGAGAGACCCAGTACTTC.

About this clonotype itself: A clone one base away is much larger, so this may be a read error. This rearrangement joins TRBV4-1 to TRBJ2-3; D is undetermined. Germline V gene data show CDR1 as MGHRA and CDR2 as YSYEKL. The V end was cut by 5 bases, the J end by 6 bases, with 9 bases between. The CDR3 has 12 residues. Here the CDR3 reads CASSKMTDTQYF. CDR3 nucleotides: TGCGCCAGCAGCAAGATGACGGATACGCAGTATTTT.

This clonotype was observed a few times. This chain joins TRBV5-1 and TRBJ1-1; the D gene is possibly TRBD1 (5 bases). CDR1 SGHRS and CDR2 YFSETQ come from the germline V gene. Deletions cut 7 bases from V and 1 base from J, with 11 bases between. CDR3 size: 13 residues. The chain's CDR3 is CASDAGTNTEAFF. DNA for the CDR3: TGCGCCAGCGACGCGGGGACGAACACTGAAGCTTTCTTT. The full variable domain, with the rest looked up from reference TRBV5-1 and TRBJ1-1, is KAGVTQTPRYLIKTRGQQVTLSCSPISGHRSVSWYQQTPGQGLQFLFEYFSETQRNKGNFPGRFSGRQFSNSRSEMNVSTLELGDSALYLCASDAGTNTEAFFGQGTRLTVV.

This clonotype was seen repeatedly, ten times or more. One end of the junction varies from germline; a read error may be responsible. This sequence joins TRBV10-3 and TRBJ2-7, with no clear D. Germline loops: CDR1 ENHRY, CDR2 SYGVKD. This CDR3 contains 13 residues. Written as DNA, the CDR3 is TGTGCCATCAGGGAGTTTATCTCCTACGAGCAGTACTTC. Residues: CAIREFISYEQYF.